This entry lists 4 T cell receptor beta chains sequenced from one sample in a study of blood T cells in healthy people across ages. A sample-barcoded 5' primer and a J-beta primer mix were used in a second PCR of about 7 to 12 cycles. TCRdb reprocessed the 5' RACE reads with MiXCR, giving one entry per CDR3 protein. Here the sample spans fewer than 2,000,000 distinct CDR3 sequences, approximately 40% being singletons. Sequenced input: blood. The origin of the receptors is a human donor in good health.

This clonotype occurred a few times. This chain links TRBV7-8 with TRBJ2-5; 9 bases are shared with TRBD1. With 0 bases clipped from V and 4 bases from J, the junction kept 12 bases outside the gene matches. The CDR3 extends over 18 amino acids. Germline lookup yields CDR1 SGHVS and CDR2 FQNEAQ. CDR3 bases: TGTGCCAGCAGCTTAGCTAACACCAGGACAGGGGTGGGAGAGACCCAGTACTTC. Protein: CASSLANTRTGVGETQYF.

This clonotype occurred once. The chain couples TRBV28 to TRBJ2-7; D perhaps matches TRBD1 (5 bases). The last part of the DNA fits TRBJ2-5 better; the J call may be wrong. Germline CDR1 reads MDHEN; CDR2 reads SYDVKM. CDR3 length: 12 residues. The CDR3 reads CASSRRVGTQYF. CDR3 bases: TGTGCCAGCAGTCGCAGGGTAGGGACCCAGTACTTC.

The chain recombines TRBV7-8 with TRBJ2-7; TRBD2 aligns across 7 bases. The CDR3 has 14 amino acids. The junction had 4 bases not matched to a gene; V was cut back by 5 bases and J by 0 bases. The germline CDR1 and CDR2 sequences are SGHVS and FQNEAQ. CDR3 DNA sequence: TGTGCCAGCAGCACAGCGGGGTTCTCCTACGAGCAGTACTTC. It is translated as CASSTAGFSYEQYF.

This clonotype was observed a few times. The chain combines TRBV19 with TRBJ2-7, with no clear D. The V end lost 0 bases, the J end lost 7 bases, and 4 bases lay between the germline ends. This CDR3 comprises 11 residues. Germline assignment: CDR1 LNHDA and CDR2 SQIVND (reference sequence). Here the CDR3 reads CASSIEAEQYF. The CDR3 DNA follows: TGTGCCAGTAGTATAGAGGCGGAGCAGTACTTC.